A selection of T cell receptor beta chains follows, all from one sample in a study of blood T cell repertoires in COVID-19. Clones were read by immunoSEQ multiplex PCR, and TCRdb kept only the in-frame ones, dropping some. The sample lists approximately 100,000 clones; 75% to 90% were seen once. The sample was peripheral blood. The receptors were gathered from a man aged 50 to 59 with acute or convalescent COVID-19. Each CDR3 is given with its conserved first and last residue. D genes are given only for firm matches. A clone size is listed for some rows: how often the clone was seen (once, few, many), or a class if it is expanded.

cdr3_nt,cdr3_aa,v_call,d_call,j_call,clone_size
TGTGCCAGCAGTGAAGCACCAGGGGGCAAGGATGAAAAACTGTTTTTT,CASSEAPGGKDEKLFF,TRBV6-1,TRBD1,TRBJ1-4,.
TGCGCCAGCAGCTCCTCCCAGGGAAATGAGCAGTTCTTC,CASSSSQGNEQFF,TRBV5-1,.,TRBJ2-1,.
TGTGCCAGCAGACACAATGTAGCGGGAGGGCTGGGTGAGCAGTTCTTC,CASRHNVAGGLGEQFF,TRBV28,TRBD2,TRBJ2-1,.
TGTGCCTGGAGTCGGGAAAATGAGCAGTTCTTC,CAWSRENEQFF,TRBV30,.,TRBJ2-1,.
TGTGCCAGCAGCCAAGATTCGCCAGGTAGATCACCCCTCCACTTT,CASSQDSPGRSPLHF,TRBV3-1/TRBV3-2,.,TRBJ1-6,.
TGCGCCAGCTCCAAGACCGGGACAGGGATCTACGAGCAGTACTTC,CASSKTGTGIYEQYF,TRBV10-2,TRBD1,TRBJ2-7,.
TGTGCCAGCAGTTACGGGACAGACTATGGCTACACCTTC,CASSYGTDYGYTF,TRBV6-5,TRBD1,TRBJ1-2,.
TGTGCCAGCAGCGCCTCTGGGGCGTATTCACCCCTCCACTTT,CASSASGAYSPLHF,TRBV5-6,.,TRBJ1-6,.
TGTGCCAGCAGCCTAGACAGGGAGAGTACTGAAGCTTTCTTT,CASSLDRESTEAFF,TRBV7-8,TRBD1,TRBJ1-1,.
TGTGCCAGCAGCTCCCGACAGGGAAGGGAGACCCAGTACTTC,CASSSRQGRETQYF,TRBV11-3,TRBD1,TRBJ2-5,.
TGTGCCAGCAGTTACATCAGGGATTTTAGCACAGATACGCAGTATTTT,CASSYIRDFSTDTQYF,TRBV6-2/TRBV6-3,.,TRBJ2-3,.
TGTGCCAGCAGCCAAGATCTGAGCGGGAGAATTCAGTTCTTC,CASSQDLSGRIQFF,TRBV3-1/TRBV3-2,TRBD2,TRBJ2-1,.
TGTGCCAGCAGTTTACCTAGCGCTAGCACAGATACGCAGTATTTT,CASSLPSASTDTQYF,TRBV28,.,TRBJ2-3,.
TGTGCCAGCAGCTTGAGAGGCACTGAAGCTTTCTTT,CASSLRGTEAFF,TRBV5-5,.,TRBJ1-1,.
TGTGCCAGCAGGGACACCCCCAGCAATCAGCCCCAGCATTTT,CASRDTPSNQPQHF,TRBV2,.,TRBJ1-5,once
TGTGCCAGCAGCCCCAGTACAGGGTCCGGGGAGCTGTTTTTT,CASSPSTGSGELFF,TRBV5-4,.,TRBJ2-2,.
TGTGCCAGCAGCCGGGCGGGAGGGACAGATACGCAGTATTTT,CASSRAGGTDTQYF,TRBV3-1/TRBV3-2,TRBD2,TRBJ2-3,.
TGTGCCAGCACCCGGGACAGGACCACAGATACGCAGTATTTT,CASTRDRTTDTQYF,TRBV6-5,TRBD1,TRBJ2-3,.
TGCGCCAGACTTCCCTGTTCCCCCCAGCATTTT,CARLPCSPQHF,TRBV10-1,.,TRBJ1-5,.
TGTGCCCACAAGGGCGCGGGAGCTTTCCACGAGCAGTACTTC,CAHKGAGAFHEQYF,TRBV6-5,TRBD2,TRBJ2-7,.
TGTGCCAGCAGTTCCCCTGTCAACACCGGGGAGCTGTTTTTT,CASSSPVNTGELFF,TRBV11-3,.,TRBJ2-2,.
TGCGCCAGCAGCCAAGGCGGGAATCAGCCCCAGCATTTT,CASSQGGNQPQHF,TRBV4-1,.,TRBJ1-5,.
TGTGCCAGCAGCGGGACTAGCGGGAGGGCCTCCTACGAGCAGTACTTC,CASSGTSGRASYEQYF,TRBV7-9,TRBD2,TRBJ2-7,.
TGTGCCAGCAGTTCTCTCAGTCTCTCCTATAATTCACCCCTCCACTTT,CASSSLSLSYNSPLHF,TRBV6-6,.,TRBJ1-6,many
TGTGCCAGCAGGGGGGCAGGAACCACCGGGGAGCTGTTTTTT,CASRGAGTTGELFF,TRBV6-5,.,TRBJ2-2,.
TGTGCCTGGAGTCGGGGGTGGGATGAGCAGTTCTTC,CAWSRGWDEQFF,TRBV30,.,TRBJ2-1,.